Shown below are 19 T cell receptor beta chains from a single sample sequenced in a study of control samples from healthy donors and cancer patients. TCRdb keeps only in-frame clones here, not all; method: immunoSEQ multiplex PCR. The table records tens of thousands of clones, around 89% of them present only once. The sequencing sample was made of blood. The receptor set was obtained from a woman aged 70-85 years in good health.

The V gene is TRBV19, the J gene TRBJ1-1, with TRBD1 matching 7 bases. The trim removed 7 bases at V and 0 bases at J, leaving 11 bases unmatched. Looked up from germline, CDR1 is LNHDA and CDR2 is SQIVND (reference sequence). CDR3 size: 16 residues. The CDR3 loop reads CASNGDRVAVNTEAFF. The CDR3 DNA reads as TGTGCCAGTAATGGAGACAGGGTAGCGGTGAACACTGAAGCTTTCTTT.

The chain is built from TRBV6-1 and TRBJ1-3; possible D gene TRBD1, 5 bases. The germline V gene has CDR1 MNHNS and CDR2 SASEGT. V lost 4 bases and J lost 0, with 13 bases in between. The CDR3 is 16 residues long. CDR3 in amino acids: CASSGLQASSGNTIYF. DNA for the CDR3: TGTGCCAGCAGTGGCCTACAGGCCTCCTCTGGAAACACCATATATTTT.

The genes are TRBV7-2 and TRBJ2-7, with 12 bases lining up with TRBD2. CDR3 length: 14 residues. Trimming at V came to 4 bases and at J to 3 bases, leaving 1 base not matched to a gene. Germline V lookup: CDR1 SGHTA, CDR2 FQGNSA. In DNA, the CDR3 is TGTGCCAGCAGCTCGGGACTAGCGGGCTACGAGCAGTACTTC. Encoded protein: CASSSGLAGYEQYF.

This chain joins TRBV2 and TRBJ1-5; 11 bases fit TRBD1. CDR1 and CDR2 (germline): SNHLY, FYNNEI. Trimming cost V 6 bases and J 4 bases; bases outside gene matches: 5. This CDR3 spans 15 amino acids. The CDR3 spells CASRDRGPANQPQHF. The CDR3 DNA is TGTGCCAGCAGGGACAGGGGGCCTGCAAATCAGCCCCAGCATTTT.

The CDR3 reads CAIAGGTEAFF. The CDR3 bases are TGTGCCATCGCAGGGGGCACTGAAGCTTTCTTT. J is TRBJ1-1 and V is TRBV10-3; TRBD1 aligns across 7 bases. The CDR3 length is 11 residues. Unmatched junction bases numbered 1, after V lost 8 bases and J lost 4 bases. Germline CDR1 and CDR2: ENHRY and SYGVKD.

The rearrangement uses TRBV7-9 and TRBJ1-5, with D maybe TRBD1 (5 bases). The CDR3 runs 14 residues. Trimming took off 1 base at V and 9 bases at J, with 13 bases between the two ends. The V gene's germline CDR1 is SEHNR and CDR2 FQNEAQ (reference sequence). The CDR3, as DNA: TGTGCCAGCAGCTTAGACCAGGGCTCGGGGCCCCAGCATTTT. Encoded protein: CASSLDQGSGPQHF.

V usage is TRBV7-2 and J usage is TRBJ2-2; D not certain. Trimming removed 1 base at V and 7 bases at J, with 4 bases between. CDR3 length: 12 amino acids. The germline CDR1 and CDR2 sequences are SGHTA and FQGNSA. The CDR3 DNA sequence: TGTGCCAGCAGCTTAGGGGTCGGGGAGCTGTTTTTT. Translation: CASSLGVGELFF.

The chain links TRBV6-1 to TRBJ1-2, with TRBD1 matching over 9 bases. The CDR3 is 20 residues long. CDR1 is MNHNS, CDR2 SASEGT, per germline. The J segment lost 6 bases and the V segment lost 0 bases, leaving 20 bases of the junction unmatched. This chain's CDR3 is CASSEARFLGQGRRDDGYTF. The CDR3 DNA reads TGTGCCAGCAGTGAAGCGCGTTTTTTGGGACAGGGAAGGAGGGACGATGGCTACACCTTC.

The chain has TRBV6-5 and TRBJ1-2, with D possibly matching TRBD1 (5 bases). The CDR3 spans 12 residues. Trimming took 6 bases from V and 7 from J, leaving 12 bases between them. Per the germline V gene, CDR1 is MNHEY and CDR2 is SVGAGI. Here the CDR3 reads CASSHGTSGYTF. The CDR3 DNA reads TGTGCCAGCAGCCACGGGACGAGTGGCTACACCTTC.

The chain joins TRBV2 to TRBJ2-3; possible D gene TRBD2, 6 bases. Germline V lookup: CDR1 SNHLY, CDR2 FYNNEI. Trimming removed 8 bases from V and 5 bases from J, with 14 bases in between. CDR3 length: 13 amino acids. CDR3 loop: CASFVGRGDTQYF. The CDR3 coding sequence is TGTGCCAGCTTTGTCGGGCGGGGAGATACGCAGTATTTT.

The chain employs TRBV6-1 and TRBJ1-1; D gene unclear. CDR1 MNHNS and CDR2 SASEGT come from the germline V gene. There are 15 residues in the CDR3. Trimming shortened V by 3 bases and J by 1 base, and 12 bases separated the two germline ends. The CDR3 loop is CASSDPLSWNTEAFF. The CDR3 coding sequence is TGTGCCAGCAGTGATCCCCTCTCTTGGAACACTGAAGCTTTCTTT.

The J gene is TRBJ1-4, the V gene TRBV19; D might be TRBD1 (6 bases). The CDR3 length is 14 residues. Germline V gene data show CDR1 as LNHDA and CDR2 as SQIVND (reference sequence). V dropped 7 bases and J dropped 0 bases, with 9 bases sitting between them. CDR3 DNA: TGTGCCAGTAACAGGGTTTCAACTAATGAAAAACTGTTTTTT. It codes for CASNRVSTNEKLFF.

The chain joins TRBV3-1 (or the pseudogene TRBV3-2) to TRBJ2-1; 12 bases are a match to TRBD2. Germline CDR1 and CDR2: LGHDT and YNNKEL (reference sequence). CDR3 length: 15 residues. V shed 1 base, J shed 9 bases, and the junction held 4 bases outside the gene matches. CDR3 bases: TGTGCCAGCAGCCAAGCTAGCGGGAGGGCCGGTGAGCAGTTCTTC. This translates into CASSQASGRAGEQFF.

The chain joins TRBV27 to TRBJ1-1, with a tentative D call TRBD1 (5 bases). Germline V gene data show CDR1 as MNHEY and CDR2 as SMNVEV (reference sequence). The V and J ends lost 6 bases and 6 bases respectively, with 14 bases between them. This CDR3 has 13 amino acids. In DNA, the CDR3 is TGTGCCAGCAGGACGGCAGGGATCCCTGAAGCTTTCTTT. Protein: CASRTAGIPEAFF.

Note on this clone: One end of the junction is discordant with germline, which a read error may explain. The V call is TRBV5-1, the J call TRBJ1-1; 9 positions agree with TRBD1. CDR1 and CDR2 (germline): SGHRS, YFSETQ. The CDR3 totals 11 residues. CDR3 DNA: TGCGCCAGCAGCCTTGGACAGGGGCTGACCTTT. This sequence encodes CASSLGQGLTF.

Only one count was recorded for this clone. CDR3 sequence (DNA): TGCGCCAGCAGCTACGAGGGGCCAGGGGGAGGCTACACCTTC. It translates to CASSYEGPGGGYTF. V and J are TRBV5-1 and TRBJ1-2; 7 nucleotides line up with TRBD1. Germline V gives CDR1 SGHRS, CDR2 YFSETQ. The CDR3 consists of 14 residues. The V and J ends lost 3 bases and 8 bases, in that order; junction bases with no gene match: 10.

CDR3 amino acids: CASSPDGRTTDEQYF. The CDR3 DNA sequence: TGCGCCAGCAGCCCAGACGGTCGGACAACCGACGAGCAGTACTTC. The chain has TRBV4-3 and TRBJ2-7; D perhaps matches TRBD1 (5 bases). This CDR3 region has 15 residues. V lost 4 bases to trimming and J lost 5 bases, with 18 bases between them. Germline loops: CDR1 LGHNA, CDR2 YSLEER.

This chain connects TRBV27 to TRBJ1-5, with 8 bases matching TRBD1. The germline gives CDR1 MNHEY, CDR2 SMNVEV (reference sequence). The CDR3 consists of 13 residues. Losses at the gene ends were 6 bases for V and 8 bases for J; bases not matched to a gene: 6. CDR3 loop: CASRQDRVKPQHF. CDR3 in DNA: TGTGCCAGCAGGCAGGACAGGGTAAAGCCCCAGCATTTT.

This clone has only a few counts. The chain is built from TRBV2 and TRBJ1-6, with D perhaps TRBD1 (5 bases). V gave up 2 bases and J gave up 9 bases, with 8 bases separating them. CDR3 length: 13 residues. The germline V gene encodes CDR1 SNHLY and CDR2 FYNNEI. The CDR3 DNA is TGTGCCAGCAGTGAACAGGGACCTTCACCCCTCCACTTT. As protein: CASSEQGPSPLHF.